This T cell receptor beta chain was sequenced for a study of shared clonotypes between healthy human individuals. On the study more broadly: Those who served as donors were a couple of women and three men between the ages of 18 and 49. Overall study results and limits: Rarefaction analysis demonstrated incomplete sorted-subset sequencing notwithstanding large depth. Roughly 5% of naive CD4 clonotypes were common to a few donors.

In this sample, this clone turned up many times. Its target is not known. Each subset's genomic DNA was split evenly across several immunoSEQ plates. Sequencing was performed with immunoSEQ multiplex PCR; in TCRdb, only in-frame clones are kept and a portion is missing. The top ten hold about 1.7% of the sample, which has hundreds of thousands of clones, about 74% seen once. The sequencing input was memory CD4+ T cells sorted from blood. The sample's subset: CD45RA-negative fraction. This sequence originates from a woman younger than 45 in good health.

CDR3 loop: CASSSSGTGYSGANVLTF. CDR3 nucleotide sequence: TGTGCCAGCAGCTCATCCGGGACAGGATACTCTGGGGCCAACGTCCTGACTTTC. This rearrangement joins TRBV7-2 to TRBJ2-6, with TRBD1 matching 8 bases. Germline-derived CDR1 and CDR2 are SGHTA and FQGNSA. The CDR3 is 18 residues long. V lost 4 bases and J lost 0; bases outside the gene matches: 8.